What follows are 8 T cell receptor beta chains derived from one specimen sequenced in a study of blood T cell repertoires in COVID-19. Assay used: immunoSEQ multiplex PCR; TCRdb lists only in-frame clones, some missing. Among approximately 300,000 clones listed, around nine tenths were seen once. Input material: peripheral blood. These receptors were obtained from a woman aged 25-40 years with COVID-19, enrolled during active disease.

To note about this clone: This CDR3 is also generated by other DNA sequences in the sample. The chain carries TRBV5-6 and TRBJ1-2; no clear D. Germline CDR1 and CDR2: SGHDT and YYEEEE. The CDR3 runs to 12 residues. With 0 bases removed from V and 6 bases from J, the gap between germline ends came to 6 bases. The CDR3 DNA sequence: TGTGCCAGCAGCTTGGTCGTAGATGGCTACACCTTC. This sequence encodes CASSLVVDGYTF. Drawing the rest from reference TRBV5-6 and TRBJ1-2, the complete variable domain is DAGVTQSPTHLIKTRGQQVTLRCSPKSGHDTVSWYQQALGQGPQFIFQYYEEEERQRGNFPDRFSGHQFPNYSSELNVNALLLGDSALYLCASSLVVDGYTFGSGTRLTVV.

The CDR3 DNA sequence: TGTGCCAGCAGCCACGGACAGGGCTCCTATAATTCACCCCTCCACTTT. Amino acid sequence: CASSHGQGSYNSPLHF. This chain connects TRBV3-1 (or the pseudogene TRBV3-2) to TRBJ1-6; the match to TRBD1 covers 8 bases. Trimming cost V 3 bases and J 0 bases; bases outside gene matches: 1. This CDR3 comprises 16 residues. The V gene's germline CDR1 is LGHDT and CDR2 YNNKEL (reference sequence).

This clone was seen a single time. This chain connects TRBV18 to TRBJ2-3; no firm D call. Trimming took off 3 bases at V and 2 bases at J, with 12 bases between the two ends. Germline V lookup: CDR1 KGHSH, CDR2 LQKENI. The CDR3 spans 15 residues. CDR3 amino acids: CASSPRDLHTDTQYF. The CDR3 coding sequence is TGTGCCAGCTCACCTCGCGACTTGCACACAGATACGCAGTATTTT.

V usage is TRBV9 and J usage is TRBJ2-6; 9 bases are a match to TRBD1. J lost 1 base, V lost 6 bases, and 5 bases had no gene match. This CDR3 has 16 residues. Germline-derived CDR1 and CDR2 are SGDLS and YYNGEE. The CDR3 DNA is TGTGCCAGCACGGGACAGGGTATATCTGGGGCCAACGTCCTGACTTTC. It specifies CASTGQGISGANVLTF.

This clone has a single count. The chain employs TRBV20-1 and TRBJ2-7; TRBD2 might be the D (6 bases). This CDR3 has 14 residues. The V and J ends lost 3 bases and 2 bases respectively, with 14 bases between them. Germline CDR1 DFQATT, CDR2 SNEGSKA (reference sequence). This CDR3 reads CSASFLARAYEQYF. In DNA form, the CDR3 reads TGCAGTGCTAGTTTCCTAGCGCGTGCCTACGAGCAGTACTTC.

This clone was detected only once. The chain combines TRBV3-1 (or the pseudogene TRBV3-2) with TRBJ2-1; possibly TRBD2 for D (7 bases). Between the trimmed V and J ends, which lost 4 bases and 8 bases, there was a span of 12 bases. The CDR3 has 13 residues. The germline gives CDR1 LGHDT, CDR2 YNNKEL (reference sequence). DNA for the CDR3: TGTGCCAGCAGCCCAAGGGGGGGCGATGAGCAGTTCTTC. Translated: CASSPRGGDEQFF.

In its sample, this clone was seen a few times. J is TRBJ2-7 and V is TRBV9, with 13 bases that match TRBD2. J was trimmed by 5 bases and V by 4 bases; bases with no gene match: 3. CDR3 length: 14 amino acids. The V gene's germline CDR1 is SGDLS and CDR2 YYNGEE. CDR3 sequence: CASSTSGRADEQYF. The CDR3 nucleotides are TGTGCCAGCAGCACTAGCGGGAGGGCCGACGAGCAGTACTTC.

Written as DNA, the CDR3 is TGTGCCAGTAGCCTACAGGACACTGAAGCTTTCTTT. Residues: CASSLQDTEAFF. The chain combines TRBV19 with TRBJ1-1; D is possibly TRBD1 (5 bases). The length of the CDR3 is 12 residues. Trimming removed 6 bases from V and 3 bases from J, with 8 bases in between. CDR1 and CDR2 (germline): LNHDA, SQIVND (reference sequence).